Listed here are 20 T cell receptor beta chains from one sample, sequenced in a study of T cell responses to AZD1222 COVID-19 vaccine (dated by TCRdb to about 2021). Library prep was done by the immunoSEQ multiplex PCR assay. This immuneACCESS table, as held by TCRdb, lists in-frame sequences with V and J called but not all clones. Of the missing ones, under half trace to an unresolved V gene in checked studies; the others have no known cause. A total of fewer than 120,000 clones appear in this sample, roughly 89% of them only once. The top ten hold about 2.5% of the sample. The sample's time point label is to be understood as: about 28 days (+/-7) after the second vaccine dose. Sequences were derived from peripheral blood, sampled 28 days after the second AZD1222 dose. Receptor source: an adult who received the AZD1222 COVID-19 vaccine.

The chain employs TRBV4-2 and TRBJ2-5; 8 nucleotides align to TRBD1. Trimming took 1 base from V and 3 from J; bases not matched to a gene: 7. Germline assignment: CDR1 LGHNA and CDR2 YNFKEQ. The CDR3 totals 16 residues. CDR3 sequence reads: CASSQVRRTGKETQYF. The CDR3 DNA reads as TGTGCCAGCAGCCAAGTTAGGAGGACAGGGAAAGAGACCCAGTACTTC.

This clone came up once. The chain couples TRBV6-2 or TRBV6-3 to TRBJ1-1; D is unresolved. V was cut by 2 bases and J by 7 bases, with 14 bases left in between. CDR3 length: 14 residues. Germline V CDR1 and CDR2: MNHEY, SVGEGT. The CDR3 protein is CASSYPTGTSEAFF. The CDR3, as DNA: TGTGCCAGCAGTTACCCAACGGGAACTAGTGAAGCTTTCTTT.

The rearrangement joins TRBV10-3 to TRBJ1-2, with 12 bases lining up with TRBD1. V trimming: 6 bases; J trimming: 6 bases; junction bases outside the gene matches: 14. Germline V gene lookup returns CDR1 ENHRY and CDR2 SYGVKD. The CDR3 spans 17 residues. The CDR3 region has the DNA TGTGCCATCAGCGCCGCTCCGGGACAGGGGGCCCGCAATGGCTACACCTTC. Residues: CAISAAPGQGARNGYTF.

The sample holds a few counts of this clone. J is TRBJ1-5 and V is TRBV7-9; 8 bases line up with TRBD1. There are 18 residues in the CDR3. The J segment lost 0 bases and the V segment lost 1 base, leaving 8 bases of the junction unmatched. CDR1 and CDR2 (germline): SEHNR, FQNEAQ (reference sequence). The CDR3 loop reads CASSLGAGGGSSNQPQHF. The CDR3, as DNA: TGTGCCAGCAGCTTAGGGGCAGGGGGCGGGAGTAGCAATCAGCCCCAGCATTTT.

The genes are TRBV11-2 and TRBJ2-3; 13 nucleotides line up with TRBD2. Germline V gives CDR1 SGHAT, CDR2 FQNNGV. With V trimmed by 5 bases and J by 8 bases, 10 bases remained unmatched. The CDR3 spans 16 residues. The CDR3 spells CASSRLTSGGAGTQYF. The CDR3, as DNA: TGTGCCAGCAGCCGCCTTACTAGCGGGGGGGCGGGTACGCAGTATTTT.

This sequence joins TRBV21-1 and TRBJ2-7; TRBD1 is taken as the D call from the table, unchecked against the DNA. TRBV21-1 is listed as a pseudogene. This CDR3 has 16 residues. The CDR3 is CASSPRQGGFSYEQYF. The DNA for the CDR3 is TGTGCCAGCAGTCCCCGACAGGGTGGGTTCTCCTACGAGCAGTACTTC.

The gene calls are TRBV5-1 and TRBJ2-7; 7 bases map to TRBD2. J gave up 7 bases and V 0 bases, and 7 bases lay outside the gene matches. Per the germline V gene, CDR1 is SGHRS and CDR2 is YFSETQ. The CDR3 has 14 residues. CDR3 sequence (DNA): TGCGCCAGCAGCTTGGATTCAGGGAGGGAAGAGCAGTACTTC. This sequence encodes CASSLDSGREEQYF.

This rearrangement joins TRBV7-8 to TRBJ2-4; TRBD1 agrees at 7 bases. V lost 2 bases and J lost 6; bases outside the gene matches: 7. Germline V CDR1 and CDR2: SGHVS, FQNEAQ. The CDR3 spans 15 residues. CDR3 nucleotides: TGTGCCAGCAGCTTACAGATCGGGACAGCAAACATTCAGTACTTC. The encoded protein is CASSLQIGTANIQYF.

J is TRBJ1-1 and V is TRBV15; 8 bases are shared with TRBD1. The CDR3 extends over 16 amino acids. With V trimmed by 5 bases and J by 1 base, 9 bases remained unmatched. Germline V lookup: CDR1 LNHNV, CDR2 YYDKDF (reference sequence). The CDR3 spells CATSAPTGVGNTEAFF. The CDR3, as DNA: TGTGCCACCAGCGCCCCGACAGGGGTGGGGAACACTGAAGCTTTCTTT.

The table lists this clone with a few counts. V and J are TRBV6-5 and TRBJ1-2; 9 bases fit TRBD1. Looked up from germline, CDR1 is MNHEY and CDR2 is SVGAGI. The J segment lost 6 bases and the V segment lost 2 bases, leaving 4 bases of the junction unmatched. This CDR3 has 14 amino acids. The CDR3 region is CASSYRGQGHGYTF. For the CDR3, the DNA is TGTGCCAGCAGTTACCGGGGACAGGGACATGGCTACACCTTC.

The rearrangement joins TRBV2 to TRBJ1-5; D ambiguous. CDR1 and CDR2 (germline): SNHLY, FYNNEI. There are 12 residues in the CDR3. V was cut by 1 base and J by 7 bases, with 5 bases left in between. CDR3 nucleotides: TGTGCCAGCAGTGAAGACCGGCAGCCCCAGCATTTT. Protein: CASSEDRQPQHF.

The chain combines TRBV20-1 with TRBJ2-7, with D maybe TRBD2 (7 bases). The CDR3 is 13 amino acids. V was clipped by 3 bases and J by 6 bases, with 15 bases between them. The germline V gene encodes CDR1 DFQATT and CDR2 SNEGSKA (reference sequence). The CDR3 DNA reads TGCAGTGCTAGTATTGGGGGGGCCGTCGAGCAGTACTTC. As protein: CSASIGGAVEQYF.

The chain is built from TRBV4-1 and TRBJ1-1; D remains ambiguous. The germline gives CDR1 MGHRA, CDR2 YSYEKL. V was cut by 2 bases and J by 5 bases, with 15 bases left in between. The CDR3 totals 15 residues. CDR3 region: CASSQLGNSRTEAFF. Here the CDR3 DNA reads TGCGCCAGCAGCCAACTCGGGAACAGTCGGACTGAAGCTTTCTTT.

J is TRBJ2-7 and V is TRBV6-5, with a weak D call TRBD1 (5 bases). Per germline, CDR1 MNHEY and CDR2 SVGAGI. The CDR3 is made up of 15 amino acids. Trimming took 0 bases from V and 2 from J, leaving 11 bases between them. The CDR3 nucleotides are TGTGCCAGCAGTTACTCCCCCACAGGAGCCTACGAGCAGTACTTC. Translating gives CASSYSPTGAYEQYF.

J is TRBJ2-1 and V is TRBV6-6; no definite D call. The CDR3 consists of 13 residues. Per the germline V gene, CDR1 is MNHNY and CDR2 is SVGAGI (reference sequence). The V gene lost 6 bases and the J gene lost 0 bases, with 6 bases spanning the gap. Written as DNA, the CDR3 is TGTGCCAGCAGACCCAGCTCCTACAATGAGCAGTTCTTC. Amino acid sequence: CASRPSSYNEQFF.

V usage is TRBV19 and J usage is TRBJ1-2, with 9 nucleotides matching TRBD1. V shed 6 bases and J 4 bases; nucleotides not matched to a gene: 0. There are 12 residues in the CDR3. Per germline, CDR1 LNHDA and CDR2 SQIVND (reference sequence). CDR3 nucleotides: TGTGCCAGTAGGGGACAGGGCTATGGCTACACCTTC. It codes for CASRGQGYGYTF.

V is TRBV28 and J is TRBJ2-7, with D uncertain. V lost 1 base and J 2 bases, leaving 9 bases between the germline ends. The CDR3 extends over 14 amino acids. Germline CDR1 MDHEN, CDR2 SYDVKM. CDR3: CASSLSYPPYEQYF. In nucleotides, the CDR3 is TGTGCCAGCAGTTTATCCTACCCCCCCTACGAGCAGTACTTC. Looking up the rest from reference TRBV28 and TRBJ2-7 gives the full variable domain: DVKVTQSSRYLVKRTGEKVFLECVQDMDHENMFWYRQDPGLGLRLIYFSYDVKMKEKGDIPEGYSVSREKKERFSLILESASTNQTSMYLCASSLSYPPYEQYFGPGTRLTVT.

This clone was seen a single time. This chain links TRBV4-2 with TRBJ2-3; 15 bases are shared with TRBD2. The CDR3 length is 19 residues. Germline lookup yields CDR1 LGHNA and CDR2 YNFKEQ. Trimming cost V 0 bases and J 5 bases; bases outside gene matches: 9. As DNA, the CDR3 is TGTGCCAGCAGCCAAGATAAAGGACTAGCGGGGGGGCCGGGAGATACGCAGTATTTT. It yields the protein CASSQDKGLAGGPGDTQYF.

Of note for this clone: Relative to the germline gene, one junction end is altered; a read error may explain this. The rearrangement joins TRBV7-3 to TRBJ2-7, with 8 bases matching TRBD1. The V gene's germline CDR1 is SGHTA and CDR2 FQGTGA. The CDR3 extends over 15 amino acids. CDR3 DNA sequence: TGTGCCAGCAGCATAACCGGGACAGGACCCTACGAGCAGTACTTC. It yields the protein CASSITGTGPYEQYF.

For this clone: This sample includes further DNA sequences coding for the same CDR3. The chain links TRBV14 to TRBJ1-1; no clear D. Germline V lookup: CDR1 SGHDN, CDR2 FVKESK. This CDR3 spans 13 amino acids. The germline V and J ends were trimmed by 4 bases and 3 bases, with 9 bases remaining between them. This chain's CDR3 is CASSPLPYTEAFF. As DNA, the CDR3 is TGTGCCAGCAGCCCTCTTCCGTACACTGAAGCTTTCTTT.